The 16 T cell receptor beta chains reported below all come from one sample, sequenced in a study of chemoradiotherapy in HPV16-positive cancers (dated 2022 in TCRdb). The library was produced with the immunoSEQ multiplex PCR assay. TCRdb took this table from immuneACCESS and kept in-frame rearrangements with V and J called. Such tables lack part of the clones; where checked against another copy, unresolved V genes explain under half of the gap, and the rest is unexplained. The sample records about 67,000 clones, approximately 91% of which are singletons. Of the sample, just over 4% is held by the ten largest clones. This specimen consisted of blood, obtained from a patient who underwent chemoradiotherapy. These receptors were obtained from a human donor with HPV-associated anogenital cancer.

The V gene is TRBV11-1, the J gene TRBJ2-5; 7 nucleotides agree with TRBD1. J was trimmed by 4 bases and V by 4 bases; bases with no gene match: 9. The length of the CDR3 is 15 residues. Germline CDR1 reads SGHAT; CDR2 reads FQDESV (reference sequence). The CDR3 sequence is CASSSFPGQTETQYF. The DNA of the CDR3 is TGTGCCAGCAGCTCCTTCCCGGGACAGACAGAGACCCAGTACTTC.

The chain uses TRBV27 and TRBJ2-3; D is unresolved. The CDR3 is 11 residues long. CDR1 and CDR2 from the germline V gene are MNHEY and SMNVEV (reference sequence). Between the trimmed V and J ends, which lost 4 bases and 5 bases, there was a span of 4 bases. CDR3 nucleotide sequence: TGTGCCAGCAGTTCCGTAGATACGCAGTATTTT. This sequence encodes CASSSVDTQYF.

The chain is built from TRBV5-1 and TRBJ1-1; D possibly corresponds to TRBD1 (6 bases). Looked up from germline, CDR1 is SGHRS and CDR2 is YFSETQ. Trimming left V 0 bases short and J 0 bases short, with 12 bases between. The CDR3 has 16 residues. CDR3 sequence reads: CASSLEGQLMNTEAFF. As DNA, the CDR3 is TGCGCCAGCAGCTTGGAAGGACAGCTTATGAACACTGAAGCTTTCTTT.

This chain joins TRBV18 and TRBJ2-3; 13 nucleotides match TRBD2. The germline CDR1 and CDR2 sequences are KGHSH and LQKENI. V was clipped by 3 bases and J by 2 bases; unmatched bases: 2. There are 16 residues in the CDR3. The CDR3 reads CASSPGTSGVTDTQYF. CDR3 DNA: TGTGCCAGCTCACCCGGGACTAGCGGGGTCACAGATACGCAGTATTTT.

The V gene is TRBV29-1, the J gene TRBJ2-1, with D perhaps matching TRBD2 (6 bases). The CDR3 covers 12 residues. Trimming removed 0 bases from V and 9 bases from J, with 9 bases in between. Germline CDR1 SQVTM, CDR2 ANQGSEA. DNA for the CDR3: TGCAGCGTTGAAGACAGGAGGGGTGAGCAGTTCTTC. Its translation: CSVEDRRGEQFF.

The chain employs TRBV27 and TRBJ2-2; 8 positions match TRBD2. The CDR3 has 17 amino acids. Germline V gene lookup returns CDR1 MNHEY and CDR2 SMNVEV (reference sequence). The junction had 13 bases not matched to a gene; V was cut back by 6 bases and J by 4 bases. CDR3 sequence: CASRGGMAGGGTGELFF. CDR3 in DNA: TGTGCCAGCAGGGGAGGTATGGCGGGGGGAGGCACCGGGGAGCTGTTTTTT.

This rearrangement joins TRBV4-2 to TRBJ2-3; tentative D call: TRBD2 (6 bases). Trimming pared 3 bases from V and 1 base from J, leaving 17 bases between. The CDR3 consists of 17 residues. Germline V lookup: CDR1 LGHNA, CDR2 YNFKEQ. CDR3 sequence (DNA): TGTGCCAGCAGCCAGAATAGCGCGGGGTGGGGCACAGATACGCAGTATTTT. Translating gives CASSQNSAGWGTDTQYF.

The rearrangement links TRBV6-5 to TRBJ1-1; TRBD1 aligns across 9 bases. The length of the CDR3 is 15 residues. In germline, CDR1 is MNHEY, CDR2 SVGAGI. After removal of 2 bases from V and 7 bases from J, the junction contained 8 bases not matched to a gene. CDR3 loop: CASSYATGGGGEAFF. For the CDR3, the DNA is TGTGCCAGCAGTTACGCTACAGGGGGCGGAGGTGAAGCTTTCTTT.

The chain employs TRBV18 and TRBJ1-2; the match to TRBD1 covers 8 bases. This CDR3 region has 13 residues. Germline CDR1 is KGHSH and CDR2 is LQKENI. V lost 6 bases and J lost 3; bases outside the gene matches: 3. CDR3 sequence (DNA): TGTGCCAGCTCCTCGGACAGGGACTATGGCTACACCTTC. Residues: CASSSDRDYGYTF.

CDR3 region: CAWSARGYGGELFF. CDR3 DNA sequence: TGTGCCTGGAGTGCCAGGGGGTATGGCGGGGAGCTGTTTTTT. The gene calls are TRBV30 and TRBJ2-2, with 7 nucleotides matching TRBD1. Germline-derived CDR1 and CDR2 are GTSNPN and SVGIG (reference sequence). Trimming removed 1 base from V and 7 bases from J; junction bases left unmatched: 6. The CDR3 covers 14 residues.

With regard to this clone: The DNA is left out, because the CDR3 cannot be placed on it with certainty; the CDR3 is given as TCRdb lists it. The chain combines TRBV28 with TRBJ1-5; TRBD1 is taken as the D call from the table, unchecked against the DNA. CDR1 and CDR2 (germline): MDHEN, SYDVKM. From its first to its last residue, the CDR3 has 16 amino acids. CDR3 in amino acids: CASSSSAGGLNQPQHF.

This chain joins TRBV4-2 and TRBJ2-1, with D unclear. V shed 0 bases and J shed 4 bases, with 10 bases lying between them. CDR1 and CDR2 (germline): LGHNA, YNFKEQ. The CDR3 spans 15 residues. The CDR3, as DNA: TGTGCCAGCAGCCAAGAGAGACAAAGGTACAATGAGCAGTTCTTC. Translation gives CASSQERQRYNEQFF.

This CDR3 is CASSLSGFSTDTQYF. The CDR3 DNA reads as TGTGCCAGCAGTTTATCCGGGTTTAGCACAGATACGCAGTATTTT. V usage is TRBV27 and J usage is TRBJ2-3; D not resolved. The CDR3 runs 15 residues. V shed 0 bases and J shed 0 bases, with 7 bases lying between them. Germline assignment: CDR1 MNHEY and CDR2 SMNVEV (reference sequence).

The chain uses TRBV27 and TRBJ1-2; D gene unclear. CDR3 length: 13 residues. Germline CDR1 and CDR2: MNHEY and SMNVEV (reference sequence). V lost 4 bases, J lost 6 bases, and 12 bases lay in between. The CDR3 here is CASSSLGSNGYTF. For the CDR3, the DNA is TGTGCCAGCAGTTCTTTGGGGAGTAATGGCTACACCTTC.

V and J are TRBV6-1 and TRBJ1-2; possibly TRBD1 for D (5 bases). Trimming cost V 3 bases and J 8 bases, with 7 bases left between them. The germline V gene has CDR1 MNHNS and CDR2 SASEGT. This CDR3 comprises 11 residues. The CDR3 DNA is TGTGCCAGCAGTGAGAGGGGCGGCTACACCTTC. Protein sequence: CASSERGGYTF.

A single count supports this clone. The rearrangement links TRBV6-5 to TRBJ2-3; TRBD2 matches at 8 bases. The CDR3 is 14 residues long. Germline V gene lookup returns CDR1 MNHEY and CDR2 SVGAGI. J lost 3 bases, V lost 7 bases, and 6 bases had no gene match. The CDR3 sequence is CASTLLAVTDTQYF. The DNA for the CDR3 is TGTGCCAGCACTCTACTAGCGGTAACAGATACGCAGTATTTT.